This T cell receptor (beta chain) was recorded in a study of T-cell reconstitution after alpha-beta-depleted transplantation in children. Preparing the TCRbeta library involved the use of unique molecular identifiers. TCRdb re-derived calls from the PCR reads in MiXCR, one entry per CDR3 protein. The repertoire holds hundreds of thousands of distinct CDR3 sequences, with about 10% as singletons. This clonotype was obtained from a human donor who donated a stem cell graft to a child with acute myeloid leukemia. The input for sequencing was PBMCs from the stem cell graft donor, taken from the stem cell graft.

The CDR3 loop is CSVGGLALYEQYF. The CDR3 DNA sequence: TGCAGCGTTGGGGGACTAGCGCTTTACGAGCAGTACTTC. The chain uses TRBV29-1 and TRBJ2-7; 10 nucleotides align to TRBD2. Per germline, CDR1 SQVTM and CDR2 ANQGSEA. The CDR3 runs 13 residues. V was pared by 4 bases and J by 4 bases, with 4 bases of the junction left unmatched.